The T cell receptor (beta chain) described here comes from a study of identical twins. This clonotype was counted between two and nine times. One entry per CDR3 protein, called by TCRdb with MiXCR from the 5' RACE reads. The sample holds fewer than 500,000 distinct CDR3 sequences; around 24% are singletons and the top ten take 2.9%. Germline-derived CDR1 and CDR2 are ENHRY and SYGVKD. CDR3 length: 18 residues. V lost 4 bases to trimming and J lost 6 bases, with 28 bases between them. In addition, the sample was reused for a study of T cells expressing NK-cell markers. That paper adds: As a fraction of CD8+ T cells, dominant NKG2C+ clonotypes reached roughly 1.0-7.5% in six donors. Where four donors were concerned, these clonotypes also led the CD3+CD56-NKG2C+ fraction.

Material: CD4+ T cells sorted from blood. The clonotype was recovered from a woman younger than 35 in good health. The chain is built from TRBV10-3 and TRBJ2-7, with D maybe TRBD1 (7 bases). The CDR3 nucleotides are TGTGCCATCAGTGGAACGGGGGACAGCGAAAGGGGGTGGCGCGAGCAGTACTTC. Protein sequence: CAISGTGDSERGWREQYF.